This T cell receptor beta chain was found in a study of human versus mouse CDR3 diversity and MHC coevolution. Profiling relied on immunoSEQ multiplex PCR, and the TCRdb table lists in-frame clones only, not all of them. The profile covers fewer than 80,000 clones, with about 90% appearing a single time and approximately 0.15% taken by the ten largest. This sequence originates from a person aged 30-69 years in good health. The sequenced material came from naive CD4+ T cells from blood. Subset reported: CD45RO-negative CD62L-positive naive CD4 T cells.

The CDR3 region has the DNA TGTGCCAGCAGCCTGGGGAGGCCGCAGTACTTC. Amino acid sequence: CASSLGRPQYF. The chain recombines TRBV11-2 with TRBJ2-7; D perhaps matches TRBD2 (6 bases). Germline-derived CDR1 and CDR2 are SGHAT and FQNNGV. This CDR3 has 11 residues. The V end was cut by 5 bases, the J end by 9 bases, with 11 bases between. Based on the CDR3 plus reference TRBV11-2 and TRBJ2-7, the full variable domain is EAGVAQSPRYKIIEKRQSVAFWCNPISGHATLYWYQQILGQGPKLLIQFQNNGVVDDSQLPKDRFSAERLKGVDSTLKIQPAKLEDSAVYLCASSLGRPQYFGPGTRLTVT.